Here is one TCR beta chain with its context. Its antigen is unknown. Distinct nucleotide sequences in the sample also encode this CDR3. Measured with immunoSEQ multiplex PCR; TCRdb has only the in-frame clones, and not every one. The sample includes roughly 2.2 million clones, about 90% of them seen just once. Germline-derived CDR1 and CDR2 are SGHRS and YFSETQ. This CDR3 region has 15 residues. V was trimmed by 0 bases and J by 0 bases, leaving 4 bases between them. This sample stems from a study of shared clonotypes between healthy human individuals. Study results and limitations: Compared with memory subsets, naive subsets generally had larger estimated richness.

The V gene is TRBV5-1, the J gene TRBJ2-6; D unclear. The TCR was taken from a man aged 18 to 35 in good health. Some clones in this sample may be carry-over from other donors' samples. Source material: naive CD4+ T cells from PBMCs. Sample subset: CD45RA+ positively selected. CDR3 nucleotide sequence: TGCGCCAGCAGCTTGGGCCCCTCTGGGGCCAACGTCCTGACTTTC. As protein: CASSLGPSGANVLTF.